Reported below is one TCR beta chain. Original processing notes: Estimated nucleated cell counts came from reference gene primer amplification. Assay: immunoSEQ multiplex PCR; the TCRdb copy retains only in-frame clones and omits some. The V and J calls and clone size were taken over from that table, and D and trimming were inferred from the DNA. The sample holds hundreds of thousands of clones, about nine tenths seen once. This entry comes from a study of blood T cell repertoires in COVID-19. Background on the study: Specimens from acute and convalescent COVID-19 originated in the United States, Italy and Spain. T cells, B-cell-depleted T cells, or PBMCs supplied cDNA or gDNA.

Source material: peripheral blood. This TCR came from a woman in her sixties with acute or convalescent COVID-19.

CDR3 sequence: CASSGFGGGLGYTF. For the CDR3, the DNA is TGTGCCAGCAGCGGGTTTGGGGGGGGCTTGGGCTACACCTTC. The chain joins TRBV7-2 to TRBJ1-2; possibly TRBD1 for D (6 bases). The CDR3 is made up of 14 amino acids. From germline, CDR1 is SGHTA and CDR2 FQGNSA. V gave up 5 bases and J gave up 8 bases, with 18 bases separating them.